The 20 T cell receptor beta chains below come from one sample, sequenced in a study of T cell repertoires in cytomegalovirus infection. Antigens for these TCRs are unknown. TCRdb processed the reads anew with MiXCR; each CDR3 protein has one entry. Of 62,000 or so distinct CDR3 sequences in the sample, around 20% are singletons; the top ten hold over 60%. The sequences come from CD8+ T cells from cultured PBMCs, collected from culture after CMV antigen stimulation. These receptor sequences come from a human donor in good health (CMV status not recorded). Some clones in this sample may be carry-over from other donors' samples.

The chain carries TRBV20-1 and TRBJ1-2; no definite D call. With 2 bases removed from V and 0 bases from J, the gap between germline ends came to 4 bases. Germline V gives CDR1 DFQATT, CDR2 SNEGSKA (reference sequence). This CDR3 has 12 residues. The CDR3 region is CSARPPNYGYTF. The CDR3 nucleotides are TGCAGTGCTAGACCCCCTAACTATGGCTACACCTTC.

This clonotype occurred many times. The genes are TRBV7-8 and TRBJ2-2; D uncertain. The CDR3 is 15 amino acids. V was shortened by 7 bases and J by 1 base, with 13 bases between the two germline ends. The germline gives CDR1 SGHVS, CDR2 FQNEAQ. CDR3 in DNA: TGTGCCAGCACCCCCGGCAGAATGAACACCGGGGAGCTGTTTTTT. Its protein product is CASTPGRMNTGELFF.

This clonotype was counted between two and nine times. The J gene is TRBJ1-3, the V gene TRBV7-6; 8 bases map to TRBD1. The CDR3 runs to 16 residues. Germline V gene sequence: CDR1 SGHVS, CDR2 FNYEAQ. V dropped 5 bases and J dropped 0; count of bases not matched to a gene: 6. CDR3 sequence reads: CASSPGTGRSGNTIYF. The CDR3 DNA follows: TGTGCCAGCAGCCCGGGGACAGGCCGCTCTGGAAACACCATATATTTT.

This clonotype was found a few times. A junction boundary mismatches the germline segment, possibly from a read error. The chain joins TRBV11-1 to TRBJ2-1, with D possibly matching TRBD2 (7 bases). Germline-derived CDR1 and CDR2 are SGHAT and FQDESV (reference sequence). The CDR3 is 17 amino acids. The DNA for the CDR3 is TGTGCCAGCAGCTTGGCAGCATACGGGGGGCAGAATGATGATCAGTTCTTC. It codes for CASSLAAYGGQNDDQFF.

This clonotype was detected only a few times. The rearrangement links TRBV12-5 to TRBJ1-1, with 7 bases identical to TRBD1. CDR3 length equals 13 residues. CDR1 and CDR2 (germline): LGHNT, FRNRAP. V gave up 7 bases and J gave up 7 bases; unmatched junction bases: 9. The CDR3 is CASAKGTAIEAFF. In DNA, the CDR3 is TGTGCTAGTGCCAAGGGGACAGCCATTGAAGCTTTCTTT.

The chain recombines TRBV7-8 with TRBJ2-6; 7 bases line up with TRBD1. J gave up 0 bases and V 2 bases, and 13 bases lay outside the gene matches. This CDR3 region has 20 residues. Looked up from germline, CDR1 is SGHVS and CDR2 is FQNEAQ. CDR3 nucleotides: TGTGCCAGCAGCTTAATAGTCCCGGGACAGAGCCGCTCTGGGGCCAACGTCCTGACTTTC. This encodes CASSLIVPGQSRSGANVLTF.

This clonotype was counted between two and nine times. The genes are TRBV19 and TRBJ1-1; D is unresolved. Germline CDR1 LNHDA, CDR2 SQIVND (reference sequence). Trimming shortened V by 1 base and J by 5 bases, and 5 bases separated the two germline ends. This CDR3 is built from 12 residues. CDR3 amino acids: CASSIGRTEAFF. CDR3 nucleotide sequence: TGTGCCAGTAGTATAGGGCGGACTGAAGCTTTCTTT.

This rearrangement joins TRBV11-2 to TRBJ2-2, with TRBD2 matching 11 bases. Trimming removed 1 base from V and 4 bases from J; junction bases left unmatched: 14. This CDR3 has 20 residues. The germline V gene has CDR1 SGHAT and CDR2 FQNNGV. CDR3 nucleotide sequence: TGTGCCAGCAGCTTAGGGTGGCTAGCGGGGGGTCATGGAGGCACCGGGGAGCTGTTTTTT. Residues: CASSLGWLAGGHGGTGELFF.

CDR3 sequence: CASSLGSGNTIYF. The CDR3 bases are TGTGCCAGCAGCTTGGGATCGGGAAACACCATATATTTT. The rearrangement joins TRBV5-4 to TRBJ1-3; D gene ambiguous. There are 13 residues in the CDR3. V lost 0 bases to trimming and J lost 4 bases, with 5 bases between them. Germline CDR1 reads SGHNT; CDR2 reads YYREEE (reference sequence).

A few counts support this clonotype. The gene calls are TRBV6-2 or TRBV6-3 and TRBJ1-1; TRBD1 matches 7 bases. V lost 3 bases to trimming and J lost 4 bases; unmatched junction nucleotides: 2. Germline V gene data show CDR1 as MNHEY and CDR2 as SVGEGT. The CDR3 consists of 13 residues. The CDR3 nucleotides are TGTGCCAGCAGTTATGGGGACAGCACTGAAGCTTTCTTT. Its protein is CASSYGDSTEAFF.

V gene TRBV12-3 or TRBV12-4 combines with J gene TRBJ1-1, with D hard to call. CDR3 length: 14 amino acids. V was pared by 1 base and J by 2 bases, with 8 bases between. The CDR3 DNA reads as TGTGCCAGCAGTTTAGAGACGGGTAACACTGAAGCTTTCTTT. It specifies CASSLETGNTEAFF.

The gene calls are TRBV7-9 and TRBJ2-7; no clear D gene. Trimming removed 5 bases from V and 6 bases from J, with 11 bases in between. This CDR3 has 12 residues. Germline V lookup: CDR1 SEHNR, CDR2 FQNEAQ (reference sequence). The DNA for the CDR3 is TGTGCCAGCAGCCCCCACCCCCTCGAGCAGTACTTC. Residues: CASSPHPLEQYF.

The chain couples TRBV7-7 to TRBJ2-2, with a tentative D call TRBD2 (5 bases). The germline gives CDR1 SSHAT, CDR2 FNYEAQ (reference sequence). The V end was cut by 0 bases, the J end by 2 bases, with 19 bases between. This CDR3 comprises 19 residues. For the CDR3, the DNA is TGTGCCAGCAGCTTAGCCCCCTTAGGGTTTAGCGATAACACCGGGGAGCTGTTTTTT. Translation gives CASSLAPLGFSDNTGELFF.

This clonotype was observed a few times. The chain links TRBV20-1 to TRBJ1-6; D is perhaps TRBD1 (6 bases). Trimming stripped 5 bases from V and 9 bases from J, with 17 bases between. Per the germline V gene, CDR1 is DFQATT and CDR2 is SNEGSKA (reference sequence). This CDR3 comprises 14 residues. The CDR3 nucleotides read TGCAGTGCTTACCGGGACACGGTGGCTTCACCCCTCCACTTT. Encoded protein: CSAYRDTVASPLHF.

This clonotype was recorded a few times. The chain employs TRBV7-8 and TRBJ1-2; D possibly corresponds to TRBD1 (5 bases). Germline CDR1 and CDR2: SGHVS and FQNEAQ. The CDR3 loop spans 15 amino acids. Trimming removed 0 bases at V and 4 bases at J, with 12 bases between. In DNA form, the CDR3 reads TGTGCCAGCAGCTTAGCGAGGGGAGGGGCCTATGGCTACACCTTC. Translated: CASSLARGGAYGYTF.

This clonotype has more than one count but fewer than ten. The chain carries TRBV13 and TRBJ2-3; D may match TRBD1 or TRBD2 (5 bases each). This CDR3 comprises 16 residues. The germline gives CDR1 PRHDT, CDR2 FYEKMQ (reference sequence). Trimming cost V 3 bases and J 1 base, with 14 bases left between them. The CDR3 reads CASSLPGRAGTDTQYF. As DNA, the CDR3 is TGTGCCAGCAGCTTGCCAGGGAGAGCCGGCACAGATACGCAGTATTTT.

This clonotype was picked up a small number of times. The V and J genes are TRBV7-7 and TRBJ1-1, with D uncertain. V lost 2 bases, J lost 2 bases, and 6 bases lay in between. Germline values: CDR1 SSHAT, CDR2 FNYEAQ (reference sequence). This CDR3 spans 13 amino acids. The CDR3 DNA sequence: TGTGCCAGCAGCTTAACTCCAAACACTGAAGCTTTCTTT. Protein sequence: CASSLTPNTEAFF.

This chain joins TRBV12-3 or TRBV12-4 and TRBJ2-7, with D maybe TRBD2 (5 bases). The V end lost 8 bases, the J end lost 5 bases, and 22 bases lay between the germline ends. The CDR3 contains 15 residues. CDR3 region: CASSIRTGVAHEQYF. Here the CDR3 DNA reads TGTGCCAGCTCAATACGAACCGGGGTGGCCCACGAGCAGTACTTC.

This clonotype was counted a few times. The chain combines TRBV4-1 with TRBJ2-3; 8 bases fit TRBD2. The CDR3 has 17 amino acids. CDR1 is MGHRA and CDR2 is YSYEKL in the germline V gene. Trimming removed 2 bases from V and 4 bases from J; junction bases left unmatched: 11. The CDR3 loop reads CASSQQAGGGPPDTQYF. The CDR3, as DNA: TGCGCCAGCAGCCAACAAGCCGGGGGGGGGCCCCCAGATACGCAGTATTTT.

The chain couples TRBV7-2 to TRBJ1-6; a weak D match, TRBD1 (5 bases). Germline V gene sequence: CDR1 SGHTA, CDR2 FQGNSA. This CDR3 spans 15 amino acids. Trimming shortened V by 4 bases and J by 7 bases, and 14 bases separated the two germline ends. CDR3: CASSWAGAINSPLHF. The CDR3 DNA sequence: TGTGCCAGCAGCTGGGCCGGGGCAATCAATTCACCCCTCCACTTT.